Listed below are T cell receptor beta chains from one sample, sequenced in a study of blood T cell repertoires in COVID-19. Sequencing was performed with immunoSEQ multiplex PCR; in TCRdb, only in-frame clones are kept and a portion is missing. The data contain 95,000 to 100,000 clones, approximately 92% of them singletons. The source material was peripheral blood. The receptors here all came from a man in his fifties with active COVID-19. The CDR3 runs from the conserved cysteine through the conserved F or W. A D gene is named only where the DNA matches it firmly.

j_call v_call d_call cdr3_aa
TRBJ2-2 TRBV5-4 TRBD2 CASSLNGAGAGELFF
TRBJ1-1 TRBV11-1 NA CASSLLQGSNTEAFF
TRBJ1-1 TRBV18 NA CASSIVDRGAEAFF
TRBJ1-1 TRBV29-1 NA CSVGGVNTEAFF
TRBJ1-2 TRBV2 TRBD1 CASNYRGGEGRGYTF
TRBJ1-5 TRBV6-1 TRBD1 CASSDDGQGGQPQHF
TRBJ1-2 TRBV6-1 NA CASSEYRVGGSGYTF
TRBJ2-1 TRBV5-5 NA CASSGAERSYNEQFF
TRBJ2-5 TRBV27 TRBD1 CASSKAGTGGGRQETQYF
TRBJ1-2 TRBV6-6 NA CASSHTGTYGYTF
TRBJ2-1 TRBV28 TRBD1 CASSSPRTGLEQFF
TRBJ1-6 TRBV28 NA CASSFLNSPLHF
TRBJ1-5 TRBV18 NA CASSPIQGSGQPQHF
TRBJ1-3 TRBV5-1 NA CASSLAVYDTIYF
TRBJ2-7 TRBV28 NA CASSLGQSYEQYF